The subject of this entry is one TCR beta chain. Generated by immunoSEQ multiplex PCR, the TCRdb table keeps only in-frame clones and is missing some. The sample includes more than 90,000 clones, approximately 80% of them seen just once. These data come from a study of blood T cell repertoires in COVID-19. The CDR3 is made up of 14 amino acids. V was pared by 0 bases and J by 5 bases, with 11 bases between. The germline V gene encodes CDR1 LGHDT and CDR2 YNNKEL (reference sequence). The sequence derives from a man aged 70 or older with acute or convalescent COVID-19. This chain uses TRBV3-1 (or the pseudogene TRBV3-2) with TRBJ2-7; D might be TRBD2 (6 bases). The sequenced sample consisted of peripheral blood. CDR3 protein: CASSQDFGGDEQYF. The DNA for the CDR3 is TGTGCCAGCAGCCAAGATTTTGGAGGGGACGAGCAGTACTTC.